This entry describes one T cell receptor beta chain. Generated by immunoSEQ multiplex PCR, the TCRdb table keeps only in-frame clones and is missing some. The data contain around 19,000 clones, roughly 88% of them singletons. This entry is derived from a study of PD-L1 blockade in urothelial cancer. Turning to the study itself: Bladder-origin urothelial cancer in males described most of the roughly 30 patients.

The source of this sequence is a man aged 50 to 59 with urothelial cancer. The sequences come from PBMCs, collected around atezolizumab (anti-PD-L1) treatment.

CDR3 bases: TGTGCCAGCAGCCCTGGAGCGCAGTACTTC. Protein: CASSPGAQYF. The V and J genes are TRBV7-2 and TRBJ2-7; D is uncertain. The CDR3 has 10 residues. Trimming left V 5 bases short and J 9 bases short, with 8 bases between. Germline CDR1 SGHTA, CDR2 FQGNSA. The full variable domain, with the rest looked up from reference TRBV7-2 and TRBJ2-7, is GAGVSQSPSNKVTEKGKDVELRCDPISGHTALYWYRQSLGQGLEFLIYFQGNSAPDKSGLPSDRFSAERTGGSVSTLTIQRTQQEDSAVYLCASSPGAQYFGPGTRLTVT.